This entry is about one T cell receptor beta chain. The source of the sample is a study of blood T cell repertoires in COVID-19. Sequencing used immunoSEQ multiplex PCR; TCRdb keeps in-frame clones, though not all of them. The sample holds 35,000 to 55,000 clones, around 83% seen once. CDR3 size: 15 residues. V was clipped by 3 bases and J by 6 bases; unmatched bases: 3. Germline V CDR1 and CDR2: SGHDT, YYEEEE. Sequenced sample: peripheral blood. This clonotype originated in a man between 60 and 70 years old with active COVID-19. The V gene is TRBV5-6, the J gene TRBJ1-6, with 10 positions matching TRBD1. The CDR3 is CASSWWDRGNSPLHF. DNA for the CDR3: TGTGCCAGCAGCTGGTGGGACAGGGGTAATTCACCCCTCCACTTT.